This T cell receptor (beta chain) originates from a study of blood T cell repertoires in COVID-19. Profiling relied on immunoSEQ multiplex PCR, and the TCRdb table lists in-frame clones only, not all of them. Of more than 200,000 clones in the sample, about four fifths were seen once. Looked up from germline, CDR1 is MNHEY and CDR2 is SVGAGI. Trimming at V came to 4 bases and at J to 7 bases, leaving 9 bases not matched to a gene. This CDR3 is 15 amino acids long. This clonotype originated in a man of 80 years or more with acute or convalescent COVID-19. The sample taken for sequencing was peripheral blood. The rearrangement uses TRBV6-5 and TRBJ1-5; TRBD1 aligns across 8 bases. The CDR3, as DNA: TGTGCCAGCAGTTCTGACACAGGGGGTAGACAGCCCCAGCATTTT. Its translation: CASSSDTGGRQPQHF.